This T cell receptor beta chain was identified in a study of OX40 agonist ivuxolimab in advanced cancers. Study context: Ivuxolimab, an agonist antibody against OX40 (CD134), was given to patients. Participants, approximately 83% male, averaged approximately 65 years of age, ranging from about 20 to 79. Antecedent anti-PD-1, anti-PD-L1 or anti-CTLA-4 therapy was permissible, with roughly 40% having received some.

TCRdb's copy holds only in-frame clones and misses some; the assay was immunoSEQ multiplex PCR. The repertoire consists of tens of thousands of clones, with about 85% occurring once and the leading ten covering 3.5% to 4.5%. The CDR3 totals 12 residues. Trimming took off 7 bases at V and 14 bases at J, with 17 bases between the two ends. CDR1 is LNHDA and CDR2 is SQIVND in the germline V gene (reference sequence). The V and J genes are TRBV19 and TRBJ2-2; D unresolved. This clonotype was obtained from an adult with an advanced solid tumor such as melanoma, head and neck, liver or kidney cancer. The specimen comprised CD4+ or CD8+ T cells sorted from blood, sampled in a trial of the OX40 agonist ivuxolimab. The chain's CDR3 is CASKDTSTGLFF. In DNA form, the CDR3 reads TGTGCCAGTAAAGATACCTCGACCGGCCTGTTTTTT.